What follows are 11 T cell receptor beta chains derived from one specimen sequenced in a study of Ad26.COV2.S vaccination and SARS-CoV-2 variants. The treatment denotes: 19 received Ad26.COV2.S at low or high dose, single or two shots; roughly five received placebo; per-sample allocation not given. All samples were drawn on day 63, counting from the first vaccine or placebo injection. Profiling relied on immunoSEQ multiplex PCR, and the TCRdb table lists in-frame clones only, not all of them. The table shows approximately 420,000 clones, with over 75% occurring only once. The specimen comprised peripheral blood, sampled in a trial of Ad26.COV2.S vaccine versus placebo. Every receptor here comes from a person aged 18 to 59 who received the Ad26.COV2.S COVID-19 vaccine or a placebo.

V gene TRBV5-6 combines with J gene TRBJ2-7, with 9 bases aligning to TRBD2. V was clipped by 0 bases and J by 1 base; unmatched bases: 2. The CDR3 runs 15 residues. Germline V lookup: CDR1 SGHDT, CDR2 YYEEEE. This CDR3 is CASSLEGLASYEQYF. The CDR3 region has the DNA TGTGCCAGCAGCTTGGAGGGACTAGCTTCCTACGAGCAGTACTTC.

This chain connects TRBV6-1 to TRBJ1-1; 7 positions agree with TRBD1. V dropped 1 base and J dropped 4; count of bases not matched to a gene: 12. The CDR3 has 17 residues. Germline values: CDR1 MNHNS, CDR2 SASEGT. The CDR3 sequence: CASSEGQGVYGSTEAFF. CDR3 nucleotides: TGTGCCAGCAGTGAAGGACAGGGAGTTTACGGTAGCACTGAAGCTTTCTTT.

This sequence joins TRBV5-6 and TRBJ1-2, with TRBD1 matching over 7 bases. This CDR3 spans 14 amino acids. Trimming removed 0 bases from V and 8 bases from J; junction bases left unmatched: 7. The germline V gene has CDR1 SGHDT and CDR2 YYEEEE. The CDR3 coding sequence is TGTGCCAGCAGCTTGGCGACAGGGTTTATGGGCTACACCTTC. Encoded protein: CASSLATGFMGYTF. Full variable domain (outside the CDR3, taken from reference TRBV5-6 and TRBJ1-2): DAGVTQSPTHLIKTRGQQVTLRCSPKSGHDTVSWYQQALGQGPQFIFQYYEEEERQRGNFPDRFSGHQFPNYSSELNVNALLLGDSALYLCASSLATGFMGYTFGSGTRLTVV.

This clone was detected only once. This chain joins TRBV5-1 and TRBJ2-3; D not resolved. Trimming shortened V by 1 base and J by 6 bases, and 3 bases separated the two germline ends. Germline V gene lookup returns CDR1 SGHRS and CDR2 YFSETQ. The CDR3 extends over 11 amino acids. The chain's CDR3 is CASSLSDTQYF. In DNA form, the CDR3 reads TGCGCCAGCAGCTTGAGCGATACGCAGTATTTT.

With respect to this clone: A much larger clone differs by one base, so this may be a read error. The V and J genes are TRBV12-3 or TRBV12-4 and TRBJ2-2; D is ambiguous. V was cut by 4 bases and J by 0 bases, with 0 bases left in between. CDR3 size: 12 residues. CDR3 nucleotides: TGTGCCAGCAGTTCGAACACCGGGGAGCTGTTTTTT. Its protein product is CASSSNTGELFF.

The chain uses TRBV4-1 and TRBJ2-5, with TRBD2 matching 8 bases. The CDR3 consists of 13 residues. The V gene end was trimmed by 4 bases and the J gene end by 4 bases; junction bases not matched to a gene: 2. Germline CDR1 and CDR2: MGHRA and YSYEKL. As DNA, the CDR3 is TGCGCCAGCAGCCGACTAGCGTTAGAGACCCAGTACTTC. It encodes CASSRLALETQYF.

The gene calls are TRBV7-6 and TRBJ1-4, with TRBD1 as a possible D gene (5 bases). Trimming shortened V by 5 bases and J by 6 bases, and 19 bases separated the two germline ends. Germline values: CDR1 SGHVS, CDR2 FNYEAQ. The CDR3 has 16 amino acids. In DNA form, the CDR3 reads TGTGCCAGCAGCGCCCGTGAGACAAGGGGCCATGAAAAACTGTTTTTT. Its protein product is CASSARETRGHEKLFF.

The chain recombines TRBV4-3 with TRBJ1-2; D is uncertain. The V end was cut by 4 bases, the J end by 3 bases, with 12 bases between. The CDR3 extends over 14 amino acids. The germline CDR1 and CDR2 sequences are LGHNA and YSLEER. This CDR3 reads CASSLARSDYGYTF. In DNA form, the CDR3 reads TGCGCCAGCAGCCTGGCGCGGTCGGACTATGGCTACACCTTC.

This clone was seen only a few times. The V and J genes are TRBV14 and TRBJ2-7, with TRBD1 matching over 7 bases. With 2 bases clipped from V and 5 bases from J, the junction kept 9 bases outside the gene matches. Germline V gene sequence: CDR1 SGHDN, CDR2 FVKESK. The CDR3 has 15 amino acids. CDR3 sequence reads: CASSQMLGGKDEQYF. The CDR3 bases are TGTGCCAGCAGCCAAATGTTAGGGGGCAAGGACGAGCAGTACTTC. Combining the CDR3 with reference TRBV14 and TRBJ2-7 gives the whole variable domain EAGVTQFPSHSVIEKGQTVTLRCDPISGHDNLYWYRRVMGKEIKFLLHFVKESKQDESGMPNNRFLAERTGGTYSTLKVQPAELEDSGVYFCASSQMLGGKDEQYFGPGTRLTVT.

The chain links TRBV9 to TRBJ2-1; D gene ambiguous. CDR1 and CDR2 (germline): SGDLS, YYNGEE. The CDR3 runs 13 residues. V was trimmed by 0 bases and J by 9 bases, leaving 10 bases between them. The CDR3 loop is CASSVDILSEQFF. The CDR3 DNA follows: TGTGCCAGCAGCGTAGATATCTTGAGTGAGCAGTTCTTC.

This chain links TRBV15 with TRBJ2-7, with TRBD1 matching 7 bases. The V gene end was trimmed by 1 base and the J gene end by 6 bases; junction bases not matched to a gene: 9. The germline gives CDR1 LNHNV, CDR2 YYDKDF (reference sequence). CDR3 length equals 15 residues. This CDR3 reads CATSRVRTGGSEQYF. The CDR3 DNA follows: TGTGCCACCAGCAGAGTGAGGACAGGAGGCTCCGAGCAGTACTTC.